This TCR beta chain came from a study of radiotherapy plus CTLA-4 blockade in lung cancer. Turning to the study itself: The study recorded objective responses in 18% of patients and disease control in approximately 29%.

Looked up from germline, CDR1 is SGHTA and CDR2 is FQGNSA. The CDR3 consists of 16 residues. J was trimmed by 5 bases and V by 1 base; bases with no gene match: 6. General study findings and limits: After treatment with radiotherapy plus ipilimumab, TCR clones that came from the tumor expanded in blood.

As concerns this clone: The target antigen is unknown.

Sequencing was performed with immunoSEQ multiplex PCR; in TCRdb, only in-frame clones are kept and a portion is missing. The sample has tens of thousands of clones, 79% seen once; the top ten hold 10%. Focal radiation plus CTLA-4 blockade with ipilimumab was administered to patients who had chemo-refractory metastatic non-small-cell lung cancer. The genes are TRBV7-2 and TRBJ2-5; 11 bases fit TRBD2. The material was peripheral blood, obtained from a patient treated with radiotherapy plus ipilimumab. The receptor comes from a human donor with non-small cell lung cancer who had a complete response to radiotherapy plus ipilimumab. Written as DNA, the CDR3 is TGTGCCAGCAGCTTAGAGCTAGCGGGAGGCGGGGAGACCCAGTACTTC. Protein: CASSLELAGGGETQYF.